The rows below give T cell receptor beta chains drawn from one sample of a study of post-analysis software for immune sequencing data. TCRdb analysed the PCR reads with MiXCR anew, one entry per CDR3 protein. The sample carries approximately 350,000 distinct CDR3 sequences, roughly 36% recorded once. Sample: blood. The origin of the receptors is a girl aged 5 to 17 with multiple sclerosis. Both conserved end residues are part of each CDR3. D genes are given only for firm matches. Only part of the rows carry a size: once, few, many, or a class if the clone is expanded.

v_call	j_call	clone_size	d_call	cdr3_aa	cdr3_nt
TRBV12-3/TRBV12-4	TRBJ2-5	-	TRBD1	CASSRVPGTGPSETQYF	TGTGCCAGCAGCCGCGTCCCCGGGACAGGGCCTTCGGAGACCCAGTACTTC
TRBV12-3/TRBV12-4	TRBJ1-2	few	-	CASSLGWPSGYTF	TGTGCCAGCAGTTTAGGGTGGCCGAGCGGCTACACCTTC
TRBV20-1	TRBJ2-1	-	TRBD2	CSASPPGLEYNEQFF	TGCAGTGCTAGCCCTCCGGGACTAGAATACAATGAGCAGTTCTTC
TRBV4-2	TRBJ2-3	-	-	CASSQGLSGTDTQYF	TGTGCCAGCAGCCAAGGCCTTTCGGGAACAGATACGCAGTATTTT
TRBV28	TRBJ2-7	few	-	CASADSYEQYF	TGTGCCAGCGCGGACTCCTACGAGCAGTACTTC
TRBV4-3	TRBJ2-3	-	TRBD2	CASSQESGTSGGRTQYF	TGCGCCAGCAGCCAAGAGAGCGGGACTAGCGGGGGGCGTACGCAGTATTTT
TRBV6-2/TRBV6-3	TRBJ2-7	-	-	CASSYQGNHEQYF	TGTGCCAGCAGTTACCAGGGGAACCACGAGCAGTACTTC
TRBV10-3	TRBJ1-4	-	-	CAISGQSSDLFF	TGTGCCATCAGTGGTCAGTCAAGCGATCTGTTTTTT
TRBV7-2	TRBJ2-5	-	-	CASSHFGGLETQYF	TGTGCCAGCAGCCACTTTGGGGGCCTGGAGACCCAGTACTTC
TRBV7-9	TRBJ1-2	-	-	CASEGEEEGYGYTF	TGTGCCAGTGAGGGGGAGGAAGAGGGCTATGGCTACACCTTC
TRBV6-2/TRBV6-3	TRBJ1-6	-	-	CASSFHPEGSPLHF	TGTGCCAGCAGTTTCCACCCCGAAGGTTCACCCCTCCACTTT
TRBV12-3/TRBV12-4	TRBJ2-5	-	-	CASSLRRSQETQYF	TGTGCCAGCAGTTTACGCAGGAGCCAAGAGACCCAGTACTTC
TRBV12-3/TRBV12-4	TRBJ2-5	few	-	CASSLGWAETQYF	TGTGCCAGCAGTTTGGGTTGGGCAGAGACCCAGTACTTC
TRBV4-1	TRBJ2-6	-	-	CASSQGHLNSGANVLTF	TGCGCCAGCAGCCAGGGACATCTGAACTCTGGGGCCAACGTCCTGACTTTC
TRBV29-1	TRBJ2-5	few	-	CSAGRQETQYF	TGCAGCGCTGGCCGCCAAGAGACCCAGTACTTC
TRBV20-1	TRBJ2-1	few	TRBD2	CSARRLAANEQFF	TGCAGTGCTAGAAGACTAGCGGCCAATGAGCAGTTCTTC
TRBV12-3/TRBV12-4	TRBJ2-3	-	-	CASSSLGAQDTQYF	TGTGCCAGCAGTTCCCTAGGGGCGCAAGATACGCAGTATTTT
TRBV7-8	TRBJ1-2	-	-	CASSSRVLSYGYTF	TGTGCCAGCAGCTCCAGGGTGCTCAGCTATGGCTACACCTTC
TRBV7-7	TRBJ2-5	few	-	CASSLREDWTQYF	TGTGCTAGCAGCTTACGGGAAGATTGGACCCAGTACTTC
TRBV4-1	TRBJ2-7	-	-	CASSQAGSYAQYF	TGCGCCAGCAGCCAAGCGGGCTCCTACGCGCAGTACTTC
TRBV4-3	TRBJ1-5	-	-	CASSQDIPGESNQPQHF	TGCGCCAGCAGCCAAGATATTCCAGGGGAGAGCAATCAGCCCCAGCATTTT
TRBV7-9	TRBJ1-5	-	TRBD1	CAGSQAYRGGQPQHF	TGTGCCGGCAGCCAAGCTTACAGGGGAGGTCAGCCCCAGCATTTT
TRBV7-8	TRBJ2-7	-	-	CAGSLEGSSYEQYF	TGTGCCGGCAGCTTAGAGGGGAGCTCCTACGAGCAGTACTTC
TRBV12-3/TRBV12-4	TRBJ2-6	many	-	CASSLGGANVLTF	TGTGCCAGCAGCCTTGGGGGGGCCAACGTCCTGACTTTC
TRBV20-1	TRBJ2-7	few	-	CSGGAGTEQYF	TGCAGCGGCGGGGCCGGGACTGAGCAGTACTTC
TRBV2	TRBJ1-6	-	-	CASSDRGYCGPLHF	TGTGCCAGCAGTGATCGGGGCTACTGCGGGCCCCTCCACTTT
TRBV20-1	TRBJ1-4	-	-	CSARDRGSSNEKLFF	TGCAGTGCTAGAGATCGGGGAAGTTCGAATGAAAAACTGTTTTTT
TRBV5-1	TRBJ2-1	-	TRBD2	CASSIGASGLNEQFF	TGCGCCAGCAGCATTGGGGCTAGCGGGCTGAATGAGCAGTTCTTC
TRBV29-1	TRBJ1-1	-	TRBD1	CSVEEQGQNEAFF	TGCAGCGTTGAGGAACAGGGGCAAAATGAAGCTTTCTTT
TRBV15	TRBJ1-5	-	TRBD1	CATSRDRDNQPQHF	TGTGCCACCAGCAGGGACAGGGATAATCAGCCCCAGCATTTT
TRBV12-3/TRBV12-4	TRBJ2-4	-	-	CASSSNSLGRAKNIQYF	TGTGCCAGCAGTTCCAATTCCCTCGGAAGAGCCAAAAACATTCAGTACTTC
TRBV5-1	TRBJ2-3	-	-	CASSTGLSPPTDTQYF	TGCGCCAGCAGCACCGGACTTAGCCCCCCCACAGATACGCAGTATTTT
TRBV11-1	TRBJ2-5	-	-	CASAVRGAQETQYF	TGTGCCAGCGCGGTCAGGGGGGCTCAGGAGACCCAGTACTTC
TRBV9	TRBJ2-5	few	TRBD2	CASSPGLAGGHQETQYF	TGTGCCAGCAGCCCCGGACTAGCGGGGGGCCACCAAGAGACCCAGTACTTC
TRBV4-3	TRBJ2-3	-	TRBD2	CASSQEAPGLAGTFPRDTQYF	TGCGCCAGCAGCCAAGAAGCTCCGGGACTAGCGGGGACTTTCCCTCGAGATACGCAGTATTTT
TRBV18	TRBJ2-7	-	-	CASSPGGSNSYEQYF	TGTGCCAGCTCACCAGGCGGCAGCAACTCCTACGAGCAGTACTTC
TRBV5-1	TRBJ2-3	-	-	CASSQGPMEDTQYF	TGCGCCAGCAGCCAAGGGCCCATGGAAGATACGCAGTATTTT
TRBV12-3/TRBV12-4	TRBJ2-5	-	-	CASSYTVGEQYF	TGTGCCAGCAGTTACACGGTGGGTGAGCAGTACTTC
TRBV3-1	TRBJ2-1	-	-	CASSQGLHETQFF	TGTGCCAGCAGCCAAGGACTCCATGAGACCCAGTTCTTC
TRBV2	TRBJ2-1	-	-	CASTGGEGGYNEQCF	TGTGCCAGCACAGGGGGAGAAGGGGGGTACAATGAGCAGTGCTTC
TRBV7-9	TRBJ2-2	-	-	CASRKWSDTGELFF	TGTGCCAGCAGAAAATGGTCGGACACCGGGGAGCTGTTTTTT
TRBV12-3/TRBV12-4	TRBJ1-1	-	-	CASRSPIGLNTEAFF	TGTGCCAGCAGATCCCCAATTGGTTTGAACACTGAAGCTTTCTTT
TRBV7-2	TRBJ2-7	-	-	CASSRTWTYEQYF	TGTGCCAGCAGCCGCACCTGGACCTACGAGCAGTACTTC